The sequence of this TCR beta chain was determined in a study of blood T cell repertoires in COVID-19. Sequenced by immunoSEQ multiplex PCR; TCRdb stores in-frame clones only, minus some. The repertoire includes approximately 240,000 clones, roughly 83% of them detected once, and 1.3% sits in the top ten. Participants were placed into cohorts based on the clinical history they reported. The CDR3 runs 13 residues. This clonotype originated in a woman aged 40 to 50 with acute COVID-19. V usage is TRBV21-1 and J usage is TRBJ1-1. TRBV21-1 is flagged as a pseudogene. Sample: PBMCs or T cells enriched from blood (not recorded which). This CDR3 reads CASSAQRGAEAFF. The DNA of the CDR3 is TGTGCCAGCAGCGCCCAACGGGGGGCTGAAGCTTTCTTT.